This T cell receptor beta chain was identified in a study of CD8+CD57+ T cells in acquired aplastic anemia. Looking at the study overall: Recorded DNA amounts for sorted CD4+ and CD8+ cells had an average of 3.2 ug. Whole-study findings and limits: Sharing between patients and controls was observed for twenty-nine CD8+ CDR3 sequences. Patients and controls had CD8+ Simpson's diversity values that were not significantly distinct.

Whoever was chosen for sequencing had shown CD8+CD57+ cell expansion by flow cytometry. The sample holds many counts of this clonotype. No antigen is known for it. The use of genomic DNA as template underpinned the TCR beta VDJ and CDR3 profiling. TCRdb used MiXCR to reprocess the reads, holding one entry per CDR3 protein. The data hold about 160,000 distinct CDR3 sequences, with roughly half observed a single time. This clonotype originated in a human donor with aplastic anemia. The sequencing input was sorted CD4+, CD8+, or CD8+CD57+ T cells (not recorded which) from PBMCs.

DNA of the CDR3: TGTGCCAGCAGCCAAGATAGGGGGGAGACCCAGTACTTC. Its translation is CASSQDRGETQYF. The chain combines TRBV3-1 with TRBJ2-5, with D tentatively TRBD1 (6 bases). Germline CDR1 reads LGHDT; CDR2 reads YNNKEL (reference sequence). The CDR3 length is 13 residues. The V end lost 0 bases, the J end lost 5 bases, and 7 bases lay between the germline ends.